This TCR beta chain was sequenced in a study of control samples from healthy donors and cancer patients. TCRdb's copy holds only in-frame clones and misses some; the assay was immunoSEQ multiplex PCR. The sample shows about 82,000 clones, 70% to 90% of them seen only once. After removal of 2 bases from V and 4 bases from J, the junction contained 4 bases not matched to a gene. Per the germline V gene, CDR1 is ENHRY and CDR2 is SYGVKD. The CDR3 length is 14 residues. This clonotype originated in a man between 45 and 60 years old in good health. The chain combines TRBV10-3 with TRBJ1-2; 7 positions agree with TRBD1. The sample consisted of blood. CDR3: CAISEGGQRYGYTF. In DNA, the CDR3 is TGTGCCATCAGTGAGGGGGGACAGCGCTATGGCTACACCTTC.